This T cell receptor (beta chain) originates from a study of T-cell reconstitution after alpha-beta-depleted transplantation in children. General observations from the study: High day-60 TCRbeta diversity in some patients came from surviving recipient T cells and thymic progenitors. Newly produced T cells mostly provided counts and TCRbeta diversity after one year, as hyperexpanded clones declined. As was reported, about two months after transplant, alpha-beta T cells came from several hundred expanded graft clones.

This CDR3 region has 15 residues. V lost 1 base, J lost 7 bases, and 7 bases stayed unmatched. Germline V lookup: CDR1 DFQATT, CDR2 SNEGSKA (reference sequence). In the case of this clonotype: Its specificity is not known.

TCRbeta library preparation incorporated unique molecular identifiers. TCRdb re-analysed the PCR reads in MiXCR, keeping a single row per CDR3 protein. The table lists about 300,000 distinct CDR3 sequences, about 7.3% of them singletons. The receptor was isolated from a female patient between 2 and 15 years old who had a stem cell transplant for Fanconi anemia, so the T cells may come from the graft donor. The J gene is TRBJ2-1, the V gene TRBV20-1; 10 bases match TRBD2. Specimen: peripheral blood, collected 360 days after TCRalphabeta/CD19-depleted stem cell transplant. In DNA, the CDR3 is TGCAGTGCTAGAGGCCTAGCGGGAGATACGAATGAGCAGTTCTTC. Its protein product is CSARGLAGDTNEQFF.